The T cell receptor beta chain described here comes from a study of beta chain features in type 1 diabetes. Study-level findings and limits: All four CD4+ subsets of Type 1 diabetes patients contained TCRB CDR3s that were moderately but significantly shorter. Since sequencing was performed on cDNA, cells with high TCR expression could be over-represented.

This clone was observed a handful of times. Its antigen is still unknown. Other DNA sequences in this sample translate to the same CDR3. Approximately 110 mL of blood, on average, came from one heparinised draw per donor. Via CD45RO/CCR7/CD25/CD127/CD95/CD27, cells of the CD4+ naive, central memory, regulatory and stem cell-like memory subsets were sorted. Sequencing targeted expressed TCRB transcripts, as all isolated RNA had been reverse transcribed. Sequencing used immunoSEQ multiplex PCR; TCRdb keeps in-frame clones, though not all of them. This table holds more than 120,000 clones, around an eighth found once. Germline lookup yields CDR1 MNHEY and CDR2 SVGAGI. This CDR3 contains 13 residues. The germline V and J ends were trimmed by 2 bases and 4 bases, with 8 bases remaining between them.

The source is a man between 18 and 29 years old with type 1 diabetes. Sequencing was performed on central memory CD4+ T cells from blood. This chain connects TRBV6-5 to TRBJ2-5, with D possibly called TRBD1 or TRBD2 (5 bases each). CDR3 coding DNA: TGTGCCAGCAGTTACCAGGGACGAGAGACCCAGTACTTC. Translated: CASSYQGRETQYF.